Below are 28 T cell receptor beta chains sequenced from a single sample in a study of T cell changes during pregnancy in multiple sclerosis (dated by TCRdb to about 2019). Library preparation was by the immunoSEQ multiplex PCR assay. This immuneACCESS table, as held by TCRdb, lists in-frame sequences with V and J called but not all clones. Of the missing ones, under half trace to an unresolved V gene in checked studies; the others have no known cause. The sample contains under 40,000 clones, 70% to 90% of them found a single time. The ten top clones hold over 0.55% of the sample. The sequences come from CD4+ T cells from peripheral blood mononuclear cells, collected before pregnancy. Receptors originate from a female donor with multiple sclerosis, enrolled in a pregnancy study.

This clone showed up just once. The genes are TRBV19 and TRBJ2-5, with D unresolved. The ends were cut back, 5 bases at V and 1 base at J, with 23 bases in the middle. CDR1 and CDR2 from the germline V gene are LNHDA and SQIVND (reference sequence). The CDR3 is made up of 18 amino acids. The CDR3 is CASSAALNHGNSQETQYF. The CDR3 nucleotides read TGTGCCAGTAGTGCGGCCCTTAACCATGGAAATTCCCAAGAGACCCAGTACTTC.

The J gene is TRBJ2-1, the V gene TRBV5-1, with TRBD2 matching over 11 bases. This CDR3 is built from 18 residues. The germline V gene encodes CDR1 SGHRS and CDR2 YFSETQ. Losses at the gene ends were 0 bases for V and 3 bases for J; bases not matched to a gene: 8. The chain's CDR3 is CASSLALAGGGNYNEQFF. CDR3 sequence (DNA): TGCGCCAGCAGCTTGGCGCTAGCGGGGGGTGGAAACTACAATGAGCAGTTCTTC.

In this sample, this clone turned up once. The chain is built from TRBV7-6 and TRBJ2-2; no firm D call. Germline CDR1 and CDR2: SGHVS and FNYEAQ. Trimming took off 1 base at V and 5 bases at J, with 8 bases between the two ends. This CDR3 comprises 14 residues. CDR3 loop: CASSLGHLTGELFF. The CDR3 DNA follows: TGTGCCAGCAGCTTAGGACACCTGACCGGGGAGCTGTTTTTT.

CDR3 in amino acids: CASSFQTSGGYGEQYF. In nucleotides, the CDR3 is TGTGCCAGCAGTTTTCAAACTAGCGGGGGATATGGCGAGCAGTACTTC. The chain recombines TRBV27 with TRBJ2-7, with 11 positions matching TRBD2. CDR3 length: 16 amino acids. J lost 6 bases, V lost 3 bases, and 10 bases had no gene match. Germline V gene sequence: CDR1 MNHEY, CDR2 SMNVEV (reference sequence).

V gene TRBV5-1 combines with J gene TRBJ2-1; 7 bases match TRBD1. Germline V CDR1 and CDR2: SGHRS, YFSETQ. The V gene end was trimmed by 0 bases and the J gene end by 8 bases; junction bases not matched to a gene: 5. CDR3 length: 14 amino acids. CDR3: CASSLGQGFDEQFF. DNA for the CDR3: TGCGCCAGCAGCTTGGGACAGGGATTTGATGAGCAGTTCTTC. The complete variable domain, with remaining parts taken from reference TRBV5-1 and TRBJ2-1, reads KAGVTQTPRYLIKTRGQQVTLSCSPISGHRSVSWYQQTPGQGLQFLFEYFSETQRNKGNFPGRFSGRQFSNSRSEMNVSTLELGDSALYLCASSLGQGFDEQFFGPGTRLTVL.

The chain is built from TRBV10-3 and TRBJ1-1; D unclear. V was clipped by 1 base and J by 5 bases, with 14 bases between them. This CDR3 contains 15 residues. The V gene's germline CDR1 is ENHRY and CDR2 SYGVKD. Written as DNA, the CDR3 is TGTGCCATCAGTGAGTATTGGCCAATTGATACTGAAGCTTTCTTT. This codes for CAISEYWPIDTEAFF.

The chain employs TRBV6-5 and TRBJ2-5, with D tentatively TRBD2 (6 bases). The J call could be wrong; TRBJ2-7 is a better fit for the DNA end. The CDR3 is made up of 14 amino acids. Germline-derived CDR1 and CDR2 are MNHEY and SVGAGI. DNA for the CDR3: TGTGCCAGCAAGCGGGTCGGGACCTCCTACGAGCAGTACTTC. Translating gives CASKRVGTSYEQYF.

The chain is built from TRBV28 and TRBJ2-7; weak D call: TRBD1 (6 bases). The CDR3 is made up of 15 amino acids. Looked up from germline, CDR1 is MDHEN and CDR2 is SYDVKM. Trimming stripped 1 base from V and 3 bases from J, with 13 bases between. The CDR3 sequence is CASSLSGVGLYEQYF. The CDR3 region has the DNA TGTGCCAGCAGTTTATCAGGGGTGGGCCTCTACGAGCAGTACTTC.

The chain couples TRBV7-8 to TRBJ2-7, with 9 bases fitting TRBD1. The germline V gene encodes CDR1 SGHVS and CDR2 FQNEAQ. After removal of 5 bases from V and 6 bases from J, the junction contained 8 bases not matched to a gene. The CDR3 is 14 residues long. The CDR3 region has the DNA TGTGCCAGCAGCCTAAGGGACAGGGATGGCGAGCAGTACTTC. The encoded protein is CASSLRDRDGEQYF.

CDR3 residues: CSARIGQRYTF. CDR3 in DNA: TGCAGTGCCCGGATCGGACAGCGCTACACCTTC. The chain combines TRBV20-1 with TRBJ1-2; possible D gene TRBD1, 6 bases. Germline CDR1 DFQATT, CDR2 SNEGSKA (reference sequence). This CDR3 comprises 11 residues. Trimming took off 6 bases at V and 9 bases at J, with 14 bases between the two ends.

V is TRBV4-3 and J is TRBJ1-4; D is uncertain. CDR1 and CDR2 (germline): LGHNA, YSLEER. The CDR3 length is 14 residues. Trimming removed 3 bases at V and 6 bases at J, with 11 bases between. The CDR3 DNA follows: TGCGCCAGCAGCCAGGCGAGCGGAGATGAAAAACTGTTTTTT. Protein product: CASSQASGDEKLFF.

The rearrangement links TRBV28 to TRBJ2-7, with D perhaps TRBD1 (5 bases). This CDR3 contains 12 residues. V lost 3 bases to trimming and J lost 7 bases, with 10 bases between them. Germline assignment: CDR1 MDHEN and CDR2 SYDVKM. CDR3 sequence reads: CASSFQGWEQYF. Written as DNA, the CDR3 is TGTGCCAGCAGTTTCCAGGGATGGGAGCAGTACTTC.

In DNA form, the CDR3 reads TGCGCCAGCAATGAACTCTCAGGGGCGGCTGACACCATATATTTT. Translation gives CASNELSGAADTIYF. The chain couples TRBV5-1 to TRBJ1-3; D is perhaps TRBD1 (6 bases). The CDR3 contains 15 residues. V was trimmed by 6 bases and J by 8 bases, leaving 21 bases between them. Germline assignment: CDR1 SGHRS and CDR2 YFSETQ.

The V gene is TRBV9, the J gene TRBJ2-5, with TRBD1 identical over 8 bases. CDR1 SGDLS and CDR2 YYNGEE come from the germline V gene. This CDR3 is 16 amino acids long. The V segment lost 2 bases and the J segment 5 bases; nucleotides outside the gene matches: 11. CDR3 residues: CASSVSGGRGQETQYF. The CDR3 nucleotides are TGTGCCAGCAGCGTGAGTGGGGGCAGGGGGCAGGAGACCCAGTACTTC.

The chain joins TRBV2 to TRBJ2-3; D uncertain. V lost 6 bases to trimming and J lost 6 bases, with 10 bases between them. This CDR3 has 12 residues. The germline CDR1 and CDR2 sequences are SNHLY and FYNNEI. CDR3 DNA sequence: TGTGCCAGCAGAGATCGCCAGGATACGCAGTATTTT. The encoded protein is CASRDRQDTQYF.

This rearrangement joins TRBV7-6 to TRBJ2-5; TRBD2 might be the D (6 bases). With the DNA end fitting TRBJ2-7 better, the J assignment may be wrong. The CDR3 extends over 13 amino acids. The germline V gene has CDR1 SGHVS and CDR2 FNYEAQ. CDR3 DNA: TGTGCCAGCAGCCGGGAGCTGTCCTACGAGCAGTACTTC. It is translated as CASSRELSYEQYF.

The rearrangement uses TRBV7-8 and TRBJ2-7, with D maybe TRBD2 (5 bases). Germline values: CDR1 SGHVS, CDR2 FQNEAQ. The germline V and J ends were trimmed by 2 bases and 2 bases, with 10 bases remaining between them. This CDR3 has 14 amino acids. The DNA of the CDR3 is TGTGCCAGCAGCTTAAGGAGGTCGACCTACGAGCAGTACTTC. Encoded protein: CASSLRRSTYEQYF.

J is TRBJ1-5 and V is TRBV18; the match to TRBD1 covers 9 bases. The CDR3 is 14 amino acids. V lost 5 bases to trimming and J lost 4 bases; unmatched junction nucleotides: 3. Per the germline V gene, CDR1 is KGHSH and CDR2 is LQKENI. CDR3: CASSSGTGNQPQHF. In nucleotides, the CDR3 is TGTGCCAGCTCATCCGGGACAGGGAATCAGCCCCAGCATTTT.

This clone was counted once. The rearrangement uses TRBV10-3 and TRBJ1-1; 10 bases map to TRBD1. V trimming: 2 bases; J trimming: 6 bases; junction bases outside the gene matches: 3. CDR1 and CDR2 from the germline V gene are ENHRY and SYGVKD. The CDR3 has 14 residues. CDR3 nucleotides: TGTGCCATCAGTGAGGGGACAGGGGACTCTGAAGCTTTCTTT. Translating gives CAISEGTGDSEAFF.

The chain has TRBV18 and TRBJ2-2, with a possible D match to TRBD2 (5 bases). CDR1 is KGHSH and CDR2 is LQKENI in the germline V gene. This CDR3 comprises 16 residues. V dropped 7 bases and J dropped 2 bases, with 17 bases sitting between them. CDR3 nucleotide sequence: TGTGCCAGCTATAGGACTGTGGTTTTTAACACCGGGGAGCTGTTTTTT. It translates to CASYRTVVFNTGELFF.

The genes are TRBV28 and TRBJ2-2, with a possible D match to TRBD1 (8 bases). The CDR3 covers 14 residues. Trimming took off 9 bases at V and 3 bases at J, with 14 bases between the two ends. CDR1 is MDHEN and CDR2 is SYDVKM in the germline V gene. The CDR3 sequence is CASLQGGDTGELFF. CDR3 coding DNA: TGTGCCAGTCTACAGGGGGGGGACACCGGGGAGCTGTTTTTT.

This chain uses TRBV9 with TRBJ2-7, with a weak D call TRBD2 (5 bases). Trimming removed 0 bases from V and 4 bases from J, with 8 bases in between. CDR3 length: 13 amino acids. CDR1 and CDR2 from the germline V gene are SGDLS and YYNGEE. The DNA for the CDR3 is TGTGCCAGCAGCGTAGGAGGGTCTTACGAGCAGTACTTC. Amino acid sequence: CASSVGGSYEQYF.

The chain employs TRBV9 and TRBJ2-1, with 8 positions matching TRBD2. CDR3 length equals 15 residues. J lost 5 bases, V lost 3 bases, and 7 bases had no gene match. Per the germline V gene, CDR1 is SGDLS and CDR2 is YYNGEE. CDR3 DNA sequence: TGTGCCAGCAGCGGGGACCCGGGGGGGGACAATGAGCAGTTCTTC. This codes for CASSGDPGGDNEQFF.

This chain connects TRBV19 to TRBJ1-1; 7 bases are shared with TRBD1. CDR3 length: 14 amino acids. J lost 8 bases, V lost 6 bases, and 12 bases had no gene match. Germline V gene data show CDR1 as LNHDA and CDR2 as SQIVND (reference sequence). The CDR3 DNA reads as TGTGCCAGTAGCTCCCAGCAGGGGGTCGAGGAAGCTTTCTTT. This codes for CASSSQQGVEEAFF.

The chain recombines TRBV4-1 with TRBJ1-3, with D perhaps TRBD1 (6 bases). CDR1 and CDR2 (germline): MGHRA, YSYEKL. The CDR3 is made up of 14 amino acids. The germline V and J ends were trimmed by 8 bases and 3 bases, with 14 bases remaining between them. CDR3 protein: CASGGGRLGNTIYF. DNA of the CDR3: TGCGCCAGCGGGGGGGGCAGGCTTGGAAACACCATATATTTT.

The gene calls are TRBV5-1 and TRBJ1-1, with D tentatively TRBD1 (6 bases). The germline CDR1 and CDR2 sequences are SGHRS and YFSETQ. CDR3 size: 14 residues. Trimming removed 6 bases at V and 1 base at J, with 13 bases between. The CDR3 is CASNTGQANTEAFF. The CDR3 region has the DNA TGCGCCAGCAACACGGGACAAGCGAACACTGAAGCTTTCTTT.

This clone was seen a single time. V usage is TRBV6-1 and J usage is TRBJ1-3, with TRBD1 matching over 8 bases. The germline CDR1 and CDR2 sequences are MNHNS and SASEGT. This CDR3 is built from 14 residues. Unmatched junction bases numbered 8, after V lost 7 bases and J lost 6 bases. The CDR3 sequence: CASILDRDLNTIYF. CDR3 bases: TGTGCCAGCATCTTGGACAGGGATCTAAACACCATATATTTT.

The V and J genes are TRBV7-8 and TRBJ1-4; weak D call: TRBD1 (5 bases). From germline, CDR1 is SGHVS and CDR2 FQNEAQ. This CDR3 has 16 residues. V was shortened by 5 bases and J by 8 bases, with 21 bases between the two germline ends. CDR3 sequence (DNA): TGTGCCAGCAGCCCCTACGACAGTCCCTTCGAGGAAAAACTGTTTTTT. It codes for CASSPYDSPFEEKLFF.